Reported below is one T cell receptor (beta chain). The sample is drawn from a study of blood T cell repertoires in COVID-19. Across the whole study: Sites across the United States, Italy and Spain contributed samples from acute and convalescent COVID-19. PBMCs, B-cell-depleted T cells, or T cells provided the cDNA or gDNA that made up the material.

V was clipped by 4 bases and J by 0 bases, with 13 bases between them. From germline, CDR1 is SGHTA and CDR2 FQGNSA. The CDR3 contains 17 residues. Per the original methods: Reference gene primers were amplified, and this amplification served to estimate nucleated cell counts. The protocol was immunoSEQ multiplex PCR, while the TCRdb copy is restricted to in-frame clones and leaves out a portion. V, J and clone size are those of that table, while D and trimming were read from the DNA. The sample consists of tens of thousands of clones, 80% to 85% of them appearing once. Input material: peripheral blood. The chain couples TRBV7-2 to TRBJ1-6, with D possibly TRBD1 on 6 matching bases. This TCR came from a man in his fifties with acute or convalescent COVID-19. The DNA of the CDR3 is TGTGCCAGCAGCTGGGCAGGGGTTATCTCCTATAATTCACCCCTCCACTTT. It yields the protein CASSWAGVISYNSPLHF.